This record concerns one T cell receptor beta chain sequence. What it binds is unknown. From its re-call of the 5' RACE reads, TCRdb lists each CDR3 protein once, without DNA. The sample has 300,000 to 400,000 distinct CDR3 sequences. This specimen comes from a study of monozygotic twins with inflammatory bowel disease. Study-wide points: No difference in repertoire similarity was seen between concordant and discordant twins, possibly because power was limited. Variability may have been added to patient repertoires by differing immunosuppressive treatments.

The CDR3 covers 11 residues. The germline gives CDR1 SGHDT, CDR2 YYEEEE. The sequence was obtained from a human donor with ulcerative colitis or Crohn's disease, or a healthy co-twin of an affected twin (not recorded which). The chain links TRBV5-6 to TRBJ1-1. The sample comprised blood. The CDR3 reads CASSFRFEAFF.